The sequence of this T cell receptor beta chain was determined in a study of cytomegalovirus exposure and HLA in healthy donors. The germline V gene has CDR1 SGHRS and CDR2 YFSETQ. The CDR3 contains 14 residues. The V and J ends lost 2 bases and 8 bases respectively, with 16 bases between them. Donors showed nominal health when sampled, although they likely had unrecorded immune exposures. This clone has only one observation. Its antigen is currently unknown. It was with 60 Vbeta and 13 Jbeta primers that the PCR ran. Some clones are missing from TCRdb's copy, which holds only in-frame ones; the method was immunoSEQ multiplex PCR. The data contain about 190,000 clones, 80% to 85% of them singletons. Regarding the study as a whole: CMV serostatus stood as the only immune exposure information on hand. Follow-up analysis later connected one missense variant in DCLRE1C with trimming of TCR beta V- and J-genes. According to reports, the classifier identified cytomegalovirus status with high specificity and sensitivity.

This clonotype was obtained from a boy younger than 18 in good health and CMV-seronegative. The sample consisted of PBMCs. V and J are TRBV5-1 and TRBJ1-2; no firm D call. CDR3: CASSFRADSGGYTF. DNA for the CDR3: TGCGCCAGCAGCTTCCGGGCTGATTCGGGAGGCTACACCTTC. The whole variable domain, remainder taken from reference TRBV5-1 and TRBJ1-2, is KAGVTQTPRYLIKTRGQQVTLSCSPISGHRSVSWYQQTPGQGLQFLFEYFSETQRNKGNFPGRFSGRQFSNSRSEMNVSTLELGDSALYLCASSFRADSGGYTFGSGTRLTVV.